The 5 T cell receptor beta chains below all came from one sample that was sequenced in a study of blood T cell repertoires in COVID-19. Only in-frame clones appear in the TCRdb table, and some are missing; sequencing was by immunoSEQ multiplex PCR. The sample has tens of thousands of clones, roughly nine tenths seen once. Sequencing used peripheral blood. These receptors all stem from a man in his 60s with COVID-19, enrolled during active disease.

The V call is TRBV5-4, the J call TRBJ2-7; D is undetermined. Germline-derived CDR1 and CDR2 are SGHNT and YYREEE (reference sequence). The CDR3 is made up of 14 amino acids. Trimming cost V 0 bases and J 0 bases, with 7 bases left between them. The CDR3 DNA is TGTGCCAGCAGCTTGGACCAGGCCTCCTACGAGCAGTACTTC. It is translated as CASSLDQASYEQYF.

The chain links TRBV19 to TRBJ1-5; 7 positions agree with TRBD1. The CDR3 runs 13 residues. V gave up 5 bases and J gave up 7 bases; unmatched junction bases: 5. CDR1 is LNHDA and CDR2 is SQIVND in the germline V gene (reference sequence). CDR3 bases: TGTGCCAGTAGTGGAACAGGGGTCCAGCCCCAGCATTTT. Its protein is CASSGTGVQPQHF.

The CDR3 DNA follows: TGCGCCAGCGCTCTTTCAGGGAACACTGAAGCTTTCTTT. Translation gives CASALSGNTEAFF. This chain links TRBV5-1 with TRBJ1-1, with D uncertain. The CDR3 consists of 13 residues. Germline-derived CDR1 and CDR2 are SGHRS and YFSETQ. Trimming shortened V by 7 bases and J by 1 base, and 11 bases separated the two germline ends.

The chain is built from TRBV11-2 and TRBJ1-2; 8 bases line up with TRBD1. With V trimmed by 5 bases and J by 2 bases, 4 bases remained unmatched. Looked up from germline, CDR1 is SGHAT and CDR2 is FQNNGV. The CDR3 extends over 14 amino acids. DNA for the CDR3: TGTGCCAGCAGCCGGGACAGGCCCAACTATGGCTACACCTTC. This translates into CASSRDRPNYGYTF. Variable domain in full (rest from reference TRBV11-2 and TRBJ1-2): EAGVAQSPRYKIIEKRQSVAFWCNPISGHATLYWYQQILGQGPKLLIQFQNNGVVDDSQLPKDRFSAERLKGVDSTLKIQPAKLEDSAVYLCASSRDRPNYGYTFGSGTRLTVV.

The chain is built from TRBV4-3 and TRBJ2-1; D might be TRBD2 (6 bases). Trimming took 2 bases from V and 3 from J, leaving 11 bases between them. CDR3 size: 15 residues. CDR1 and CDR2 (germline): LGHNA, YSLEER. CDR3 loop: CASSQLRGVYNEQFF. The DNA of the CDR3 is TGCGCCAGCAGCCAACTTCGCGGGGTCTACAATGAGCAGTTCTTC.